The 5 T cell receptor beta chains given below trace back to one sample, sequenced in a study of CD8 T cells in ankylosing spondylitis. TCRdb called the 5' RACE reads again in MiXCR, with one record for every CDR3 protein. This table holds approximately 350,000 distinct CDR3 sequences, roughly 20% found once. The sequencing input was blood, either unsorted or a sorted T cell fraction (not recorded which). These receptors originate from a male donor with ankylosing spondylitis or in good health (not recorded which).

The chain joins TRBV20-1 to TRBJ2-5; D tentatively reads TRBD1 or TRBD2 (5 bases each). With 0 bases removed from V and 1 base from J, the gap between germline ends came to 15 bases. The germline V gene has CDR1 DFQATT and CDR2 SNEGSKA (reference sequence). This CDR3 has 16 residues. The CDR3 is CSARDRQTMTQETQYF. As DNA, the CDR3 is TGCAGTGCTAGAGATCGACAGACTATGACCCAAGAGACCCAGTACTTC.

Only a few counts were recorded for this clonotype. V gene TRBV9 combines with J gene TRBJ1-2; no reliable D call. The CDR3 is made up of 14 amino acids. The germline V gene has CDR1 SGDLS and CDR2 YYNGEE. The germline V and J ends were trimmed by 0 bases and 1 base, with 7 bases remaining between them. CDR3 nucleotides: TGTGCCAGCAGCGTAGAGTACAGTAACTATGGCTACACCTTC. Its translation is CASSVEYSNYGYTF.

This clonotype was observed a few times. The chain joins TRBV3-1 to TRBJ2-1; possible D gene TRBD2, 5 bases. CDR1 and CDR2 from the germline V gene are LGHDT and YNNKEL (reference sequence). This CDR3 has 17 residues. Trimming removed 6 bases at V and 2 bases at J, with 20 bases between. The CDR3 DNA sequence: TGTGCCAGCAGTCTCAGCAGGAGGCCCCAAGCCTACAATGAGCAGTTCTTC. The encoded protein is CASSLSRRPQAYNEQFF.

The rearrangement uses TRBV12-3 or TRBV12-4 and TRBJ2-1; the match to TRBD2 covers 13 bases. This CDR3 contains 15 residues. Losses at the gene ends were 5 bases for V and 7 bases for J; bases not matched to a gene: 5. The CDR3 nucleotides read TGTGCCAGCAGTCGACTAGCGGGGGGTGGGAATGAGCAGTTCTTC. Translated: CASSRLAGGGNEQFF.

V usage is TRBV6-1 and J usage is TRBJ2-2; 10 bases match TRBD1. The CDR3 spans 14 residues. CDR1 is MNHNS, CDR2 SASEGT, per germline. After removal of 7 bases from V and 7 bases from J, the junction contained 6 bases not matched to a gene. The CDR3 DNA reads TGTGCCAGCACCTGGACAGGGGGGGTCGGGGAGCTGTTTTTT. Residues: CASTWTGGVGELFF.